Below are 14 T cell receptor beta chains sequenced from a single sample in a study of blood T cell dynamics during melanoma immunotherapy. Assay: immunoSEQ multiplex PCR; the TCRdb copy retains only in-frame clones and omits some. Here the sample spans 8,500 to 11,000 clones, 86% being singletons. Time point here: pre-treatment baseline. Sequencing used blood, obtained from a patient treated with checkpoint blockade. These receptors were obtained from a human donor with melanoma.

By sample share, this clone is medium-sized (0.01 to 0.1%). Other nucleotide sequences in the sample specify the same CDR3. This sequence joins TRBV27 and TRBJ2-7; perhaps TRBD1 as D (5 bases). Trimming cost V 5 bases and J 6 bases, with 11 bases left between them. The CDR3 runs 12 residues. Germline CDR1 reads MNHEY; CDR2 reads SMNVEV (reference sequence). CDR3 nucleotide sequence: TGTGCCAGCAGTCCCCAGGGCGGCGAGCAGTACTTC. Translation: CASSPQGGEQYF.

This clone came up a few times. The rearrangement uses TRBV29-1 and TRBJ1-1, with TRBD1 matching over 8 bases. CDR1 is SQVTM, CDR2 ANQGSEA, per germline. The CDR3 length is 11 residues. J lost 8 bases, V lost 6 bases, and 5 bases had no gene match. The CDR3 protein is CSVDRALEAFF. In DNA, the CDR3 is TGCAGCGTGGACAGGGCGTTGGAAGCTTTCTTT.

The chain joins TRBV29-1 to TRBJ2-7; 7 nucleotides agree with TRBD1. The V gene end was trimmed by 7 bases and the J gene end by 2 bases; junction bases not matched to a gene: 2. Germline assignment: CDR1 SQVTM and CDR2 ANQGSEA. This CDR3 region has 11 residues. CDR3: CSAGQAYEQYF. CDR3 bases: TGCAGCGCTGGACAGGCCTACGAGCAGTACTTC.

The genes are TRBV5-6 and TRBJ2-1; perhaps TRBD2 as D (5 bases). This CDR3 contains 13 residues. The V end was cut by 1 base, the J end by 9 bases, with 11 bases between. Germline V gene data show CDR1 as SGHDT and CDR2 as YYEEEE. CDR3 protein: CASSLWEGSEQFF. CDR3 nucleotide sequence: TGTGCCAGCAGCTTGTGGGAAGGGAGTGAGCAGTTCTTC.

The chain couples TRBV19 to TRBJ2-6; 12 nucleotides agree with TRBD2. V was pared by 7 bases and J by 0 bases, with 7 bases of the junction left unmatched. Germline lookup yields CDR1 LNHDA and CDR2 SQIVND (reference sequence). This CDR3 has 18 amino acids. The CDR3 coding sequence is TGTGCCAGTACTAACCTAGCGGGGGGGATCTCTGGGGCCAACGTCCTGACTTTC. Translated, it gives CASTNLAGGISGANVLTF.

The chain carries TRBV19 and TRBJ1-2; D might be TRBD1 (5 bases). Trimming stripped 4 bases from V and 9 bases from J, with 9 bases between. Germline V gives CDR1 LNHDA, CDR2 SQIVND (reference sequence). The CDR3 spans 11 residues. CDR3 protein: CASSSHRSYTF. In nucleotides, the CDR3 is TGTGCCAGTAGTAGTCACAGGAGCTACACCTTC.

CDR3 coding DNA: TGTGCCAGCAGTGATTCGGGGGCGAATGAGCAGTTCTTC. Translation: CASSDSGANEQFF. This chain connects TRBV2 to TRBJ2-1; D tentatively fits TRBD1 or TRBD2 (6 bases each). Germline-derived CDR1 and CDR2 are SNHLY and FYNNEI. The CDR3 length is 13 residues. Trimming left V 3 bases short and J 7 bases short, with 10 bases between.

This sequence joins TRBV19 and TRBJ2-2; a possible D gene is TRBD2 (6 bases). Germline CDR1 reads LNHDA; CDR2 reads SQIVND (reference sequence). The germline V and J ends were trimmed by 6 bases and 2 bases, with 16 bases remaining between them. This CDR3 has 16 amino acids. The CDR3 nucleotides are TGTGCCAGTAGAGTGGGAGGCAGGGTTAACACCGGGGAGCTGTTTTTT. This translates into CASRVGGRVNTGELFF.

V usage is TRBV10-3 and J usage is TRBJ2-5, with a tentative D call TRBD1 (6 bases). Per the germline V gene, CDR1 is ENHRY and CDR2 is SYGVKD. CDR3 size: 15 residues. The V and J ends lost 10 bases and 5 bases respectively, with 23 bases between them. The CDR3 DNA sequence: TGTGCCACCGCAGGACCGAACAGGGATTCGGAGACCCAGTACTTC. It translates to CATAGPNRDSETQYF.

The V and J genes are TRBV18 and TRBJ2-1, with 10 bases lining up with TRBD1. The trim removed 0 bases at V and 8 bases at J, leaving 7 bases unmatched. This CDR3 is 16 amino acids long. Germline values: CDR1 KGHSH, CDR2 LQKENI. The DNA of the CDR3 is TGTGCCAGCTCACCACCGTTGGGGACAGGGGTGTATGAGCAGTTCTTC. As protein: CASSPPLGTGVYEQFF.

The chain links TRBV19 to TRBJ2-3; TRBD1 might be the D (6 bases). CDR1 and CDR2 from the germline V gene are LNHDA and SQIVND (reference sequence). With 4 bases removed from V and 0 bases from J, the gap between germline ends came to 17 bases. This CDR3 comprises 17 residues. CDR3 in amino acids: CASSRSIAGASTDTQYF. For the CDR3, the DNA is TGTGCCAGTAGTAGGTCCATAGCAGGGGCGAGCACAGATACGCAGTATTTT.

This clone was counted only a few times. V gene TRBV7-9 combines with J gene TRBJ2-1; 8 nucleotides align to TRBD1. Trimming removed 5 bases from V and 8 bases from J; junction bases left unmatched: 11. Germline loops: CDR1 SEHNR, CDR2 FQNEAQ (reference sequence). This CDR3 is built from 15 residues. This chain's CDR3 is CASSVNRGITHEQFF. The CDR3 coding sequence is TGTGCCAGCAGCGTCAACAGGGGGATTACGCATGAGCAGTTCTTC.

The gene calls are TRBV5-5 and TRBJ2-7; 7 bases fit TRBD1. CDR1 and CDR2 from the germline V gene are SGHKS and YYEKEE (reference sequence). Losses at the gene ends were 1 base for V and 5 bases for J; bases not matched to a gene: 12. The length of the CDR3 is 16 residues. CDR3 protein: CASSLRFWDSVDEQYF. Here the CDR3 DNA reads TGTGCCAGCAGCTTGCGATTTTGGGACAGTGTAGACGAGCAGTACTTC.

The V and J genes are TRBV5-4 and TRBJ2-5; 7 positions agree with TRBD2. J lost 5 bases, V lost 3 bases, and 13 bases had no gene match. The germline gives CDR1 SGHNT, CDR2 YYREEE (reference sequence). The CDR3 spans 16 residues. The CDR3 here is CASSSSLAGVRETQYF. The CDR3 bases are TGTGCCAGCAGCTCAAGTCTTGCGGGAGTTAGGGAGACCCAGTACTTC. Combining the CDR3 with reference TRBV5-4 and TRBJ2-5 gives the whole variable domain ETGVTQSPTHLIKTRGQQVTLRCSSQSGHNTVSWYQQALGQGPQFIFQYYREEENGRGNFPPRFSGLQFPNYSSELNVNALELDDSALYLCASSSSLAGVRETQYFGPGTRLLVL.